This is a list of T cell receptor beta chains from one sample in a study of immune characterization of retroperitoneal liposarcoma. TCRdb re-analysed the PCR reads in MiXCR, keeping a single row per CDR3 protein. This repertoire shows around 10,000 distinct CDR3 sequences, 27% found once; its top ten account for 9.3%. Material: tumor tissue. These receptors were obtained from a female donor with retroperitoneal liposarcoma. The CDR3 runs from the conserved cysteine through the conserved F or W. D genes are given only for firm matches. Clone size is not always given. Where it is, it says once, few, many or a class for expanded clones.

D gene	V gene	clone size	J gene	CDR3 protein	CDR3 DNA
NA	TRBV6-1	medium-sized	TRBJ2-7	CASSEGQLNEQYF	TGTGCCAGCAGTGAAGGACAGTTAAATGAGCAGTACTTC
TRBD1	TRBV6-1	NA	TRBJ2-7	CASSYERDSGSYEQYF	TGTGCCAGCAGTTATGAAAGGGACAGTGGCTCCTACGAGCAGTACTTC
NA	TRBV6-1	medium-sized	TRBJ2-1	CASSLTGYEQFF	TGTGCCAGCAGCCTTACAGGGTACGAGCAGTTCTTC
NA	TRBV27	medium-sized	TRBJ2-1	CAAGGETQFF	TGTGCCGCAGGGGGGGAGACCCAGTTCTTC
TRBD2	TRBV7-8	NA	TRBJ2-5	CASSLATGRGETQYF	TGTGCCAGCAGCTTAGCGACGGGGAGGGGAGAGACCCAGTACTTC
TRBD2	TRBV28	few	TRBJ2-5	CASSETSGETQYF	TGTGCCAGCAGTGAAACTAGCGGGGAGACCCAGTACTTC
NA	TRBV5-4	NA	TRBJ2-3	CASRGGGNTDTQYF	TGTGCCAGCAGGGGTGGGGGAAACACAGATACGCAGTATTTT
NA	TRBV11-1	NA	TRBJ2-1	CASSLVRGDSYEQFF	TGTGCCAGCAGCTTAGTTCGGGGCGACTCCTACGAGCAGTTCTTC
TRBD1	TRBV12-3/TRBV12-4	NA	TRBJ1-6	CASRMGQVDNSPLHF	TGTGCCAGCAGAATGGGACAGGTTGATAATTCACCCCTCCACTTT
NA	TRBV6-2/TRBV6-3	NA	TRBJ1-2	CASSYGPYGYTF	TGTGCCAGCAGTTACGGACCCTATGGCTACACCTTC
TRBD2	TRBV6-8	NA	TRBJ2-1	CASHIAGGPFYEQFF	TGTGCCAGCCACATAGCGGGAGGGCCGTTTTATGAGCAGTTCTTC
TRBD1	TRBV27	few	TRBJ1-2	CASSLTPAGGVGYTF	TGTGCCAGCAGTTTAACCCCCGCAGGGGGGGTAGGCTACACCTTC
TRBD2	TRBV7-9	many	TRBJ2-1	CASSPRGETQFF	TGTGCCAGCAGCCCCCGGGGGGAGACCCAGTTCTTC
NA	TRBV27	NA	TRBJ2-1	CASSPPRGEQFF	TGTGCCAGCAGTCCGCCCAGGGGCGAGCAGTTCTTC
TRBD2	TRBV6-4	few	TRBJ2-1	CASSESVAGLGEQFF	TGTGCCAGCAGTGAGTCGGTAGCGGGACTAGGCGAGCAGTTCTTC
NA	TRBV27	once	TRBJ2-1	CASSLSGYETQFF	TGTGCCAGCAGTTTATCGGGGTATGAGACCCAGTTCTTC
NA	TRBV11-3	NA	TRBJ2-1	CASSLGGIYEQFF	TGTGCCAGCAGCTTAGGCGGTATCTACGAGCAGTTCTTC